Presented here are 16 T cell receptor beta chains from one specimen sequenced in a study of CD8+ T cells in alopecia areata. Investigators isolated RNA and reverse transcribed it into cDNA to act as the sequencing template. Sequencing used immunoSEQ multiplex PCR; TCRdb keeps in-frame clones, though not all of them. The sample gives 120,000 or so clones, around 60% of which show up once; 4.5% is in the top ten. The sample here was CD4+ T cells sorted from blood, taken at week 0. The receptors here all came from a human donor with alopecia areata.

CDR3 sequence (DNA): TGCGCCAGCAGCCCAAACAGGCCGTCCTACGAGCAGTACTTC. This sequence encodes CASSPNRPSYEQYF. The chain has TRBV5-1 and TRBJ2-7; possible D gene TRBD1, 5 bases. The ends were cut back, 4 bases at V and 1 base at J, with 12 bases in the middle. Germline CDR1 is SGHRS and CDR2 is YFSETQ. The CDR3 is 14 residues long.

In DNA form, the CDR3 reads TGCGCCAGCAGCTTCAACCAAGAGACCCAGTACTTC. This translates into CASSFNQETQYF. The chain carries TRBV5-1 and TRBJ2-5; D uncertain. This CDR3 has 12 amino acids. Trimming took off 2 bases at V and 0 bases at J, with 2 bases between the two ends. Germline V gene data show CDR1 as SGHRS and CDR2 as YFSETQ. The entire variable domain, with the rest obtained from reference TRBV5-1 and TRBJ2-5, is as follows: KAGVTQTPRYLIKTRGQQVTLSCSPISGHRSVSWYQQTPGQGLQFLFEYFSETQRNKGNFPGRFSGRQFSNSRSEMNVSTLELGDSALYLCASSFNQETQYFGPGTRLLVL.

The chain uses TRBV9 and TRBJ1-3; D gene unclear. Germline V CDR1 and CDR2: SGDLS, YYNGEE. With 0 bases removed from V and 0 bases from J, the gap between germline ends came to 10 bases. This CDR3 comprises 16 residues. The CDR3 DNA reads TGTGCCAGCAGCGTAGCCCTCTGGAGCTCTGGAAACACCATATATTTT. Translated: CASSVALWSSGNTIYF.

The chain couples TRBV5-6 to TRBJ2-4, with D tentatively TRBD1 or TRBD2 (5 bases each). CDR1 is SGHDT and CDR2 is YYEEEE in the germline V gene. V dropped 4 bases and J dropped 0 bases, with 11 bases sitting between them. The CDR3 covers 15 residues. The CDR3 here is CASSGTELAKNIQYF. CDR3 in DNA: TGTGCCAGCAGCGGGACGGAACTAGCCAAAAACATTCAGTACTTC.

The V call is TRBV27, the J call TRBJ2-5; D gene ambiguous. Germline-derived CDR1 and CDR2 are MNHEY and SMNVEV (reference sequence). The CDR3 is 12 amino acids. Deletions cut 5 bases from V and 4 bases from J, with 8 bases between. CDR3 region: CASSAPGETQYF. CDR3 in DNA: TGTGCCAGCAGTGCCCCCGGAGAGACCCAGTACTTC.

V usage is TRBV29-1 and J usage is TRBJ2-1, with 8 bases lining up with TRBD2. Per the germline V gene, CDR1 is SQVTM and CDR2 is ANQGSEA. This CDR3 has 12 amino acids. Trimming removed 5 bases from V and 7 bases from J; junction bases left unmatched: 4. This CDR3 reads CSVSGSINEQFF. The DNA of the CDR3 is TGCAGCGTTAGCGGGAGTATTAATGAGCAGTTCTTC.

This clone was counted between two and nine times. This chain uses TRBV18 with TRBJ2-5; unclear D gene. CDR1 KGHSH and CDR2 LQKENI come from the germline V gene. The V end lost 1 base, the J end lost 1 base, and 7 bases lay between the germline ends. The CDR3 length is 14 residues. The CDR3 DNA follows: TGTGCCAGCTCACCACAGTCAGTCCAAGAGACCCAGTACTTC. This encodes CASSPQSVQETQYF.

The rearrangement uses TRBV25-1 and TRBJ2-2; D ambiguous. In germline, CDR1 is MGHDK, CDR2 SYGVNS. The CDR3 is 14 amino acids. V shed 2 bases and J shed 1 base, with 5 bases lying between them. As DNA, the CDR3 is TGTGCCAGCAGTGAAGCCCGGAACACCGGGGAGCTGTTTTTT. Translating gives CASSEARNTGELFF. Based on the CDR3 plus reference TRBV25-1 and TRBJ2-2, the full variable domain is EADIYQTPRYLVIGTGKKITLECSQTMGHDKMYWYQQDPGMELHLIHYSYGVNSTEKGDLSSESTVSRIRTEHFPLTLESARPSHTSQYLCASSEARNTGELFFGEGSRLTVL.

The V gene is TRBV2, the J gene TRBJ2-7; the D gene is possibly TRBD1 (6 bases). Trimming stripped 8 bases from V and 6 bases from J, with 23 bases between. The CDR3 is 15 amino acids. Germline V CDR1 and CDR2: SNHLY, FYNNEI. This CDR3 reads CASGQRTGISGEQYF. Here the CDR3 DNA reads TGTGCCAGCGGACAACGAACAGGGATTTCAGGCGAGCAGTACTTC.

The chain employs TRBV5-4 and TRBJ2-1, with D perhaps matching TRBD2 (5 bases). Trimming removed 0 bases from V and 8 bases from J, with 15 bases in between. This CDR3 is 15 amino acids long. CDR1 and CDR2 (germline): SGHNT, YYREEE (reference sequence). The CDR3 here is CASSLGSIGGDEQFF. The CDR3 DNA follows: TGTGCCAGCAGCTTGGGGTCCATTGGAGGCGATGAGCAGTTCTTC.

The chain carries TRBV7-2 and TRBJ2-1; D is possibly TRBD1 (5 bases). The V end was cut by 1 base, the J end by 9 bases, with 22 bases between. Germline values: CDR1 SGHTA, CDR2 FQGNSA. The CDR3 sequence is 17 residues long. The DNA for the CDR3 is TGTGCCAGCAGCTTAGTGTTCAGGGTTTCGGATTCTGGTGAGCAGTTCTTC. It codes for CASSLVFRVSDSGEQFF.

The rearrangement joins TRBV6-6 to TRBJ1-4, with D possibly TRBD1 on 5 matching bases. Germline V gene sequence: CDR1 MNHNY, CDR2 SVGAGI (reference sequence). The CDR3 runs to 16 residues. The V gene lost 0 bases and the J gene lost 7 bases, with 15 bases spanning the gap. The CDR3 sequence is CASSYSIPGEGEKLFF. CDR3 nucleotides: TGTGCCAGCAGTTACTCGATACCGGGGGAGGGTGAAAAACTGTTTTTT.

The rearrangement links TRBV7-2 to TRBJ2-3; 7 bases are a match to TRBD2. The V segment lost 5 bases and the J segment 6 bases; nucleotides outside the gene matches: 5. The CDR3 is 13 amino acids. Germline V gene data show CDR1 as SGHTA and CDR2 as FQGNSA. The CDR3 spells CASSAGVGDTQYF. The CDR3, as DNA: TGTGCCAGCAGCGCGGGGGTAGGGGATACGCAGTATTTT.

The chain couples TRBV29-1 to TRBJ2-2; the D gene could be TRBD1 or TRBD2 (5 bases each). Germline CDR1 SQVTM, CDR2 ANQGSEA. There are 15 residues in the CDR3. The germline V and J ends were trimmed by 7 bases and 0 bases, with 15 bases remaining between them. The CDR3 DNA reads TGCAGCGCTGCCACCGGGACCTCGAACACCGGGGAGCTGTTTTTT. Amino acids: CSAATGTSNTGELFF.

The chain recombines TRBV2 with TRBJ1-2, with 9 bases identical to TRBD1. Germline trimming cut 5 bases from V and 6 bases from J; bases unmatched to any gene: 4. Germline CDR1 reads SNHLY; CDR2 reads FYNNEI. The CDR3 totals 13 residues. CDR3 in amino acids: CASSNRGRDGYTF. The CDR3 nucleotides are TGTGCCAGCAGTAACAGGGGGCGGGATGGCTACACCTTC.

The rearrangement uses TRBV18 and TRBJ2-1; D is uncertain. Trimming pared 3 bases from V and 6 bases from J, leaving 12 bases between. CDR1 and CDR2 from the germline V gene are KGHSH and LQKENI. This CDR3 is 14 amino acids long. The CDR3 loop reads CASSPRLDGNEQFF. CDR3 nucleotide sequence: TGTGCCAGCTCACCGCGGCTCGATGGCAATGAGCAGTTCTTC.